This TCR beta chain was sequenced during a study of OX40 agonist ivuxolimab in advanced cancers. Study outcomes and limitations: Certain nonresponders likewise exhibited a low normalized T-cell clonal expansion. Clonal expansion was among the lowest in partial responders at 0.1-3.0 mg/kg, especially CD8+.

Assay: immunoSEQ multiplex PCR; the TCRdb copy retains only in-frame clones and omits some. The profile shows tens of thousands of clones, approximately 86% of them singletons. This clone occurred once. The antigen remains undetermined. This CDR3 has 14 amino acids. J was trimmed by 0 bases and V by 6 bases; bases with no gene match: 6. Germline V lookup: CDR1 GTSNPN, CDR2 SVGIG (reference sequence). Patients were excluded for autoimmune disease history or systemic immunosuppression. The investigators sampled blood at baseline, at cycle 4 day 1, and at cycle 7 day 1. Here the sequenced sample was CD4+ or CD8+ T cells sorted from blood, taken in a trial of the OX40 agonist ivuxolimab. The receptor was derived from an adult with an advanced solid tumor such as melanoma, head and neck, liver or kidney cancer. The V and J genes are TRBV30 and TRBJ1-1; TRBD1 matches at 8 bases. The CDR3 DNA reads TGTGCCTGCCGGGACAGGAGAATGAACACTGAAGCTTTCTTT. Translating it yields CACRDRRMNTEAFF.